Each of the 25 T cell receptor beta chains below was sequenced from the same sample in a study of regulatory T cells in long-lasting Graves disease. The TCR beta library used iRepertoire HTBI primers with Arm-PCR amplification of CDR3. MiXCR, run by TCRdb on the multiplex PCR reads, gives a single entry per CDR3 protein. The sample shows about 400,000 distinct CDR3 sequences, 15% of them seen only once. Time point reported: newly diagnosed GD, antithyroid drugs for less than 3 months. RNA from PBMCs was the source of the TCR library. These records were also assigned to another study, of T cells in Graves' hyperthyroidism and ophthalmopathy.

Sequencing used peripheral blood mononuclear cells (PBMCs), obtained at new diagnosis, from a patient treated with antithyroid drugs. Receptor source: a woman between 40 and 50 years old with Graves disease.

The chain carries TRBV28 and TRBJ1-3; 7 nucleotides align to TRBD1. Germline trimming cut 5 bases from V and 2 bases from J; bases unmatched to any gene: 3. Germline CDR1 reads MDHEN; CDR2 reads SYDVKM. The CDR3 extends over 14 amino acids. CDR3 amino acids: CASSIRGTGNTIYF. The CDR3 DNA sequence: TGTGCCAGCAGTATCAGGGGGACTGGAAACACCATATATTTT.

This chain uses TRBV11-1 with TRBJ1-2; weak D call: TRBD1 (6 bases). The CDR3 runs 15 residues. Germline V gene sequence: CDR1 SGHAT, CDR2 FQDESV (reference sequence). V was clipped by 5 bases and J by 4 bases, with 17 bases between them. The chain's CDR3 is CASSQDQGLGYGYTF. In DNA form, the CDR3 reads TGTGCCAGCAGCCAAGACCAGGGGCTGGGCTATGGCTACACCTTC.

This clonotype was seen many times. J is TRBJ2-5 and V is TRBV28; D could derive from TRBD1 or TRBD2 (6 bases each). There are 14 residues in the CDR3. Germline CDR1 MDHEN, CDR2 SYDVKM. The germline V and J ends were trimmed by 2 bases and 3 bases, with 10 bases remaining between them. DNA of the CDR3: TGTGCCAGCAGTTTACACAGGGAGGAAGAGACCCAGTACTTC. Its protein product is CASSLHREEETQYF.

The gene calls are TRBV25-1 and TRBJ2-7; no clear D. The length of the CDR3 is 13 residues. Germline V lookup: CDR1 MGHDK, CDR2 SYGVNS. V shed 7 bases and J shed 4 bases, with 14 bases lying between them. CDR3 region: CASKIADTYEQYF. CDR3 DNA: TGTGCCAGCAAGATCGCAGATACTTACGAGCAGTACTTC.

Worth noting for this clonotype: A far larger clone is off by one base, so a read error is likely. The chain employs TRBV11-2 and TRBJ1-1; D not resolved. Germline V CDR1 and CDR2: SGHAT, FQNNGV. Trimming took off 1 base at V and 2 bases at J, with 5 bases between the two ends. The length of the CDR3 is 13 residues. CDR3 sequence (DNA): TGTGCCAGCAGCTTAGTGATAAACACTGAAGCTTTCTTT. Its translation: CASSLVINTEAFF.

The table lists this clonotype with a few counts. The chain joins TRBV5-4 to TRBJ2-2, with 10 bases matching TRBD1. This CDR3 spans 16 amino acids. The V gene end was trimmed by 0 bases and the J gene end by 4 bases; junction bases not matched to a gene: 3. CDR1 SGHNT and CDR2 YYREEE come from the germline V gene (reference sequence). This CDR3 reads CASSLARTGGTGELFF. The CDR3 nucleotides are TGTGCCAGCAGCTTGGCCCGGACAGGGGGCACCGGGGAGCTGTTTTTT.

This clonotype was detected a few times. This chain's CDR3 is CASSPTGSFYEQYF. The CDR3 DNA reads as TGTGCCAGCAGTCCTACGGGAAGCTTTTACGAGCAGTACTTC. V usage is TRBV6-1 and J usage is TRBJ2-7, with TRBD2 as a possible D gene (5 bases). This CDR3 has 14 residues. V dropped 5 bases and J dropped 4 bases, with 15 bases sitting between them. CDR1 and CDR2 (germline): MNHNS, SASEGT.

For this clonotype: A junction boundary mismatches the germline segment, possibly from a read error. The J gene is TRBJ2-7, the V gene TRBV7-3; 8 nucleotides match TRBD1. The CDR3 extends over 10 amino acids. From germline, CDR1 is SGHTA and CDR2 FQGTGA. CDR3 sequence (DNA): TGTGCCAGCAGCTCTAAGGACAGGGCCTTC. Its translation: CASSSKDRAF.

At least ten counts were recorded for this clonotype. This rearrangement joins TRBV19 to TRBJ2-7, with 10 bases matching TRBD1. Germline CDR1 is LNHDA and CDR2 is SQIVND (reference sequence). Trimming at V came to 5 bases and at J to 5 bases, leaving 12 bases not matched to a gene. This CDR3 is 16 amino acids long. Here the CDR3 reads CASSASGDRGFDEQYF. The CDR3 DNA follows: TGTGCCAGTAGTGCATCGGGGGACAGGGGTTTCGACGAGCAGTACTTC.

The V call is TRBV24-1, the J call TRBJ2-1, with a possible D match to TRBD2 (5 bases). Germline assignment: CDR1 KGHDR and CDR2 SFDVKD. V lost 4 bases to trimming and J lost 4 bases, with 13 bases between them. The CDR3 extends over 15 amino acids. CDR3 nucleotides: TGTGCCACCAGTGAGGGCGGGTCTCGATACAATGAGCAGTTCTTC. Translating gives CATSEGGSRYNEQFF.

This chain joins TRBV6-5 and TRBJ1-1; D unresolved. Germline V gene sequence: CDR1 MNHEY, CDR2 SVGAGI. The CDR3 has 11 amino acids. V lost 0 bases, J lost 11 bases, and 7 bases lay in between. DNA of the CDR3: TGTGCCAGCAGTTACTCGGGTCGGGCTTTCTTT. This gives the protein CASSYSGRAFF.

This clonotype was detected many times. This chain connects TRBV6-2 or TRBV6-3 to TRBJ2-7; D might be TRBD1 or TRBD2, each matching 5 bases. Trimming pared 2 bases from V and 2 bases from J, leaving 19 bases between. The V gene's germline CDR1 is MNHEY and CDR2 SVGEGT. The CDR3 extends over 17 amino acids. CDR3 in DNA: TGTGCCAGCAGTTACACTATCCTGGGAGAGGGGCCCTACGAGCAGTACTTC. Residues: CASSYTILGEGPYEQYF.

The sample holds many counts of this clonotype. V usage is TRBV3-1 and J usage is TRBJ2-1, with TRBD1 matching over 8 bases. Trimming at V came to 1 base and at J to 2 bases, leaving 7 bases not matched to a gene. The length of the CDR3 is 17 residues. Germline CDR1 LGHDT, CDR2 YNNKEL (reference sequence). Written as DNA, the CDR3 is TGTGCCAGCAGCCAAGTAGGCTCGACAGGGGCCTACAATGAGCAGTTCTTC. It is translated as CASSQVGSTGAYNEQFF.

CDR3 DNA sequence: TGTGCCAGCAGCACCCGGGACAGGGGGACCCGGCTAGATCAGCCCCAGCATTTT. Amino acid sequence: CASSTRDRGTRLDQPQHF. The chain uses TRBV13 and TRBJ1-5, with 11 bases matching TRBD1. CDR1 is PRHDT and CDR2 is FYEKMQ in the germline V gene (reference sequence). V gave up 5 bases and J gave up 5 bases; unmatched junction bases: 14. The CDR3 is 18 amino acids.

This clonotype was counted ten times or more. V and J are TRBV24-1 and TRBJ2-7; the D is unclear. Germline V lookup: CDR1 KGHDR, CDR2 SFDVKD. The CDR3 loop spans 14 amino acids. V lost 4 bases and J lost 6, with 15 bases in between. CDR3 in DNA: TGTGCCACCAGTGACCCGGACGGTTCCCGCGAGCAGTACTTC. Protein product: CATSDPDGSREQYF.

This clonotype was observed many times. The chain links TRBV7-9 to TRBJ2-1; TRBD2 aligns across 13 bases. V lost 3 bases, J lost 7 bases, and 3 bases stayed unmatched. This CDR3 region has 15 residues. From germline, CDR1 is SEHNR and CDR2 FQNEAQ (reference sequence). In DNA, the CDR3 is TGTGCCAGCAGCTTCACTAGCGGGGGGGAAAATGAGCAGTTCTTC. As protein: CASSFTSGGENEQFF.

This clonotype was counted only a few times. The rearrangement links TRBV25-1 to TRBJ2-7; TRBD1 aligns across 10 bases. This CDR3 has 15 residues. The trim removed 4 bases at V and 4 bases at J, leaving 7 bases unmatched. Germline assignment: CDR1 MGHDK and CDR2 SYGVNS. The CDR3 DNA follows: TGTGCCAGCAGTGGTCGGCCGGGACAGGGGTACGAGCAGTACTTC. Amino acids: CASSGRPGQGYEQYF.

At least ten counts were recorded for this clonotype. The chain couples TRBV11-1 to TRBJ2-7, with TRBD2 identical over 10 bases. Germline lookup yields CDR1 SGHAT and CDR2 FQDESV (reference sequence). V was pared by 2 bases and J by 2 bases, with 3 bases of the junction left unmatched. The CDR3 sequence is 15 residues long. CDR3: CASSLLAGDTYEQYF. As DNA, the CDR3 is TGTGCCAGCAGCTTACTAGCGGGAGACACCTACGAGCAGTACTTC. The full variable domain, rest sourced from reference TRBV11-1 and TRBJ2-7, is EAEVAQSPRYKITEKSQAVAFWCDPISGHATLYWYRQILGQGPELLVQFQDESVVDDSQLPKDRFSAERLKGVDSTLKIQPAELGDSAMYLCASSLLAGDTYEQYFGPGTRLTVT.

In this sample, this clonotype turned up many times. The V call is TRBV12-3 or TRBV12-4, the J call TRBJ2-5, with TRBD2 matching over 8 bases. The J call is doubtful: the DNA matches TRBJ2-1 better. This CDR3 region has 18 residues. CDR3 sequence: CASSFWPRLARTYNEQFF. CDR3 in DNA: TGTGCCAGCAGTTTTTGGCCCCGACTAGCGCGGACCTACAATGAGCAGTTCTTC.

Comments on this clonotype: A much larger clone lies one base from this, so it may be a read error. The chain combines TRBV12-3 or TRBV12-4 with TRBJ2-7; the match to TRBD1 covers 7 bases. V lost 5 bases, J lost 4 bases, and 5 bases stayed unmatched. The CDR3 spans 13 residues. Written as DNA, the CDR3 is TGTGCCAGCAGTGACGGGACAGATTACGAGCAGTACTTC. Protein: CASSDGTDYEQYF.

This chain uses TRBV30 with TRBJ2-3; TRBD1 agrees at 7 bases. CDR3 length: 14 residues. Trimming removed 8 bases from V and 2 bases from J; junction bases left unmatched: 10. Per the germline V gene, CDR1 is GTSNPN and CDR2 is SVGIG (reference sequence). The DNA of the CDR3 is TGTGCCACCGCCCGGGACAGACTCACAGATACGCAGTATTTT. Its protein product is CATARDRLTDTQYF.

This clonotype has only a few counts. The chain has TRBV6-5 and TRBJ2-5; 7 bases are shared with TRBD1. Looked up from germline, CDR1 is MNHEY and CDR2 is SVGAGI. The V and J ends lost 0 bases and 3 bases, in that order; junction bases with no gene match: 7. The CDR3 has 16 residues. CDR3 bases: TGTGCCAGCAGTTACTCGACAGGGACAGTAGAAGAGACCCAGTACTTC. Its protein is CASSYSTGTVEETQYF.

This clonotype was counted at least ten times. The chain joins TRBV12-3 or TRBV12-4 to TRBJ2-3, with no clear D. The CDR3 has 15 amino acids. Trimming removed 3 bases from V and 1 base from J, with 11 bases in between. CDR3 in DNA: TGTGCCAGCAGTTTCCCGGATGCTGGCACAGATACGCAGTATTTT. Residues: CASSFPDAGTDTQYF.

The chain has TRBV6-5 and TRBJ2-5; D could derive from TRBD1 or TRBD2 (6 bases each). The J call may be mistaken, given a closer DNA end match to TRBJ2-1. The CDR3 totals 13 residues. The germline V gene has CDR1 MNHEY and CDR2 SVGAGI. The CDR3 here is CASSYSKGGEQFF. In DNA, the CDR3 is TGTGCCAGCAGTTACTCGAAGGGGGGTGAGCAGTTCTTC.

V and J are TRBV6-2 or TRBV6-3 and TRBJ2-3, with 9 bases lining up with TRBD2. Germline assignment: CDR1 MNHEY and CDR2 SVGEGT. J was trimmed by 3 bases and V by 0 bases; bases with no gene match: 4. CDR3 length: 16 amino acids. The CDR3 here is CASSYSPSGNTDTQYF. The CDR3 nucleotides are TGTGCCAGCAGTTACTCGCCTAGCGGGAATACAGATACGCAGTATTTT.